These T cell receptor beta chains were read from a single sample in a study of identical twins. One entry per CDR3 protein results from TCRdb running MiXCR on the 5' RACE reads. The data show about 520,000 distinct CDR3 sequences, 22% seen once. This sample was shared with a second study, whose subject was T cells expressing NK-cell markers.

The sample taken for sequencing was CD4+ T cells sorted from blood. The source is a woman younger than 30 in good health. The CDR3 runs from the conserved cysteine through the conserved F or W. The order of the fields is V gene, clone size, J gene, CDR3 length, D gene, CDR3 protein, CDR3 DNA. The D gene is left open where the match is weak. A clone size is listed for some rows: how often the clone was seen (once, few, many), or a class if it is expanded.

TRBV20-1	few	TRBJ2-1	15	NA	CSATRPDLQIGEQFF	TGCAGTGCTACGCGGCCAGACCTACAGATTGGTGAGCAGTTCTTC
TRBV29-1	many	TRBJ2-1	13	NA	CSVDRARDNEQFF	TGCAGCGTTGACAGGGCGCGGGACAATGAGCAGTTCTTC
TRBV13	NA	TRBJ1-5	14	NA	CASSLRQTEQPQHF	TGTGCCAGCAGCTTACGACAGACAGAACAGCCCCAGCATTTT
TRBV24-1	NA	TRBJ2-7	12	TRBD1	CATRDRDGEQYF	TGTGCCACCAGGGACAGGGATGGCGAGCAGTACTTC
TRBV6-2/TRBV6-3	few	TRBJ2-7	13	NA	CASSYDVSYEQYF	TGTGCCAGCAGTTACGACGTTTCCTACGAGCAGTACTTC
TRBV6-5	few	TRBJ2-3	15	NA	CASSYRGRSTDTQCF	TGTGCCAGCAGTTACAGGGGAAGGTCGACAGATACGCAGTGTTTT
TRBV20-1	few	TRBJ1-1	14	NA	CSARTHSANTEAFF	TGCAGTGCTAGGACCCATTCTGCGAACACTGAAGCTTTCTTT
TRBV20-1	few	TRBJ2-5	15	NA	CSARPRRGGGETQYF	TGCAGTGCTCGACCCCGTAGGGGGGGGGGAGAGACCCAGTACTTC
TRBV11-3	NA	TRBJ2-1	15	NA	CASSPKRTSYNEQFF	TGTGCCAGCAGCCCAAAACGTACATCCTACAATGAGCAGTTCTTC
TRBV12-3/TRBV12-4	few	TRBJ1-3	15	NA	CAVKGPGAPGNTIYF	TGTGCCGTCAAAGGTCCGGGGGCTCCTGGAAACACCATATATTTT
TRBV18	NA	TRBJ2-7	12	NA	CASSPSIGEQYF	TGTGCCAGCTCACCGTCGATTGGGGAGCAGTACTTC
TRBV29-1	few	TRBJ1-1	13	NA	CSVQGQWNTEAFF	TGCAGCGTTCAGGGCCAGTGGAACACTGAAGCTTTCTTT
TRBV10-3	NA	TRBJ1-1	13	NA	CAISGGRVTEAFF	TGTGCCATCAGTGGGGGCAGGGTAACTGAAGCTTTCTTT
TRBV6-6	few	TRBJ2-7	12	NA	CASSYIGYEQYF	TGTGCCAGCAGTTACATCGGCTACGAGCAGTACTTC
TRBV20-1	NA	TRBJ2-3	14	TRBD2	CSAKLAGVPDTQYF	TGCAGTGCTAAACTAGCGGGAGTCCCAGATACGCAGTATTTT
TRBV3-1	few	TRBJ1-6	16	NA	CASSVQGNSYNSPLHF	TGTGCCAGCAGCGTCCAGGGGAACTCCTATAATTCACCCCTCCACTTT
TRBV9	NA	TRBJ1-2	13	NA	CASSVAPGAGYTF	TGTGCCAGCAGCGTTGCCCCAGGGGCGGGCTACACCTTC
TRBV27	few	TRBJ1-2	13	NA	CASSFQGFYGYTF	TGTGCCAGCAGTTTTCAGGGATTCTATGGCTACACCTTC
TRBV7-6	NA	TRBJ2-1	13	NA	CASSFDRLNEQFF	TGTGCCAGCAGCTTTGATCGGCTCAATGAGCAGTTCTTC
TRBV5-1	few	TRBJ2-7	16	TRBD2	CASRPGTSGRYYEQYF	TGCGCCAGCAGGCCCGGGACTAGCGGGAGATACTACGAGCAGTACTTC
TRBV10-3	NA	TRBJ1-1	13	NA	CAISSRDNTEAFF	TGTGCCATCAGCTCTAGGGATAACACTGAAGCTTTCTTT
TRBV18	few	TRBJ2-3	15	TRBD2	CASSPRAGGTDTQYF	TGTGCCAGCTCACCACGGGCGGGAGGCACAGATACGCAGTATTTT
TRBV4-2	NA	TRBJ1-5	13	NA	CASSQDRRQPQHF	TGTGCCAGCAGCCAAGATCGGCGTCAGCCCCAGCATTTT
TRBV7-2	NA	TRBJ2-1	14	NA	CASSFGTLYNEQFF	TGTGCCAGCAGCTTCGGGACACTGTACAATGAGCAGTTCTTC
TRBV27	NA	TRBJ2-2	15	NA	CASSLRPEIIGELFF	TGTGCCAGCAGTTTACGCCCAGAGATAATCGGGGAGCTGTTTTTT
TRBV4-3	many	TRBJ2-1	17	TRBD2	CASSQEGGRARGNEQFF	TGCGCCAGCAGCCAAGAGGGCGGGAGGGCCAGGGGAAATGAGCAGTTCTTC
TRBV4-2	few	TRBJ2-7	16	NA	CASSQDAASSSYEQYF	TGTGCCAGCAGCCAAGATGCAGCTAGTTCATCTTACGAGCAGTACTTC
TRBV6-2/TRBV6-3	NA	TRBJ2-5	15	TRBD1	CASSYQSGQQETQYF	TGTGCCAGCAGTTACCAGTCGGGACAGCAAGAGACCCAGTACTTC
TRBV5-1	NA	TRBJ2-1	16	TRBD2	CASSPRAGVGDNEQFF	TGCGCCAGCAGCCCCCGGGCGGGGGTGGGAGACAATGAGCAGTTCTTC
TRBV10-3	few	TRBJ2-7	18	TRBD2	CAIKKAKTETSEYYEQYF	TGTGCCATCAAGAAGGCGAAAACTGAGACTAGCGAATACTACGAGCAGTACTTC
TRBV27	NA	TRBJ1-2	12	NA	CASREGIYGYTF	TGTGCCAGCAGAGAGGGGATCTATGGCTACACCTTC
TRBV12-3/TRBV12-4	many	TRBJ2-1	13	TRBD1	CASSLVTGVEQFF	TGTGCCAGCAGTTTAGTGACAGGGGTTGAGCAGTTCTTC
TRBV6-5	few	TRBJ2-5	16	NA	CASSYSTGVTFETQYF	TGTGCCAGCAGTTACTCGACCGGGGTTACCTTTGAGACCCAGTACTTC
TRBV18	NA	TRBJ2-7	13	NA	CASSPLGVYEQYF	TGTGCCAGCTCACCACTGGGGGTCTACGAGCAGTACTTC
TRBV10-3	NA	TRBJ2-5	14	TRBD2	CAISAKLAGETQYF	TGTGCCATCAGTGCTAAACTAGCGGGAGAGACCCAGTACTTC
TRBV5-1	few	TRBJ2-1	16	TRBD2	CASSSIAGAYYNEQFF	TGCGCCAGCAGCTCGATAGCGGGAGCTTACTACAATGAGCAGTTCTTC
TRBV7-9	few	TRBJ2-3	15	NA	CASSERGDTWDTQYF	TGTGCCAGCAGCGAGAGGGGGGATACATGGGATACGCAGTATTTT
TRBV7-9	NA	TRBJ2-5	15	NA	CASSRPWGPQETQYF	TGTGCCAGCAGCCGACCGTGGGGCCCGCAAGAGACCCAGTACTTC
TRBV4-3	NA	TRBJ2-7	18	NA	CASSQDLMRRDLPYEQYF	TGCGCCAGCAGCCAAGATCTAATGAGGAGAGACTTGCCCTACGAGCAGTACTTC
TRBV7-9	NA	TRBJ1-5	15	NA	CASSLASGSGQPQHF	TGTGCCAGCAGCTTAGCCTCCGGGTCCGGGCAGCCCCAGCATTTT
TRBV18	NA	TRBJ2-7	13	NA	CATSAGVGYEQYF	TGTGCCACCTCCGCCGGGGTAGGCTACGAGCAGTACTTC
TRBV5-6	NA	TRBJ2-7	14	NA	CASSWGSRAYEQYF	TGTGCCAGCAGCTGGGGATCTAGGGCCTACGAGCAGTACTTC
TRBV7-9	NA	TRBJ2-2	17	TRBD1	CASSLAYGTGITGELFF	TGTGCCAGCAGCTTAGCGTATGGGACAGGTATCACCGGGGAGCTGTTTTTT
TRBV21-1	NA	TRBJ2-1	15	NA	CASRDRGLSYNEQFF	TGTGCCAGCAGAGACAGGGGGCTATCCTACAATGAGCAGTTCTTC
TRBV24-1	NA	TRBJ2-7	13	TRBD2	CATSDGTSREQYF	TGTGCCACCAGTGACGGGACTAGTCGAGAGCAGTACTTC
TRBV4-3	NA	TRBJ2-7	13	NA	CASSRRIWDEQYF	TGCGCCAGCAGCCGCCGTATTTGGGACGAGCAGTACTTC
TRBV4-3	NA	TRBJ1-1	14	NA	CASSQVGRGTEAFF	TGCGCCAGCAGCCAAGTAGGGAGGGGCACTGAAGCTTTCTTT
TRBV5-6	NA	TRBJ2-5	12	NA	CASGLTRKTQYF	TGTGCCAGCGGCCTTACGAGAAAGACCCAGTACTTC